This entry lists 30 T cell receptor beta chains sequenced from one sample in a study of long-term antiretroviral therapy in people with HIV. At the survey level, the v3.0 immunoSEQ assay was run. The data were produced by immunoSEQ multiplex PCR, yet TCRdb's version contains in-frame clones alone and is incomplete. The repertoire holds 17,000 or so clones, with around nine tenths as singletons. The starting material was unsorted PBMCs, obtained 0.3 years after starting antiretroviral therapy. The source of these receptors is a man aged 60 to 75 with HIV.

This sequence joins TRBV27 and TRBJ2-1, with 12 bases matching TRBD2. Germline trimming cut 6 bases from V and 1 base from J; bases unmatched to any gene: 7. From germline, CDR1 is MNHEY and CDR2 SMNVEV (reference sequence). There are 17 residues in the CDR3. Here the CDR3 reads CASSPTSGSSSYNEQFF. Written as DNA, the CDR3 is TGTGCCAGCAGCCCGACTAGCGGGAGTTCGTCCTACAATGAGCAGTTCTTC.

This CDR3 is CASSPDGGLNTEAFF. Written as DNA, the CDR3 is TGTGCCAGCAGCCCGGACGGGGGACTGAACACTGAAGCTTTCTTT. This chain connects TRBV5-4 to TRBJ1-1; tentatively, D is TRBD1 (5 bases). The CDR3 consists of 15 residues. The V and J ends lost 4 bases and 0 bases respectively, with 13 bases between them. CDR1 and CDR2 (germline): SGHNT, YYREEE (reference sequence).

The J gene is TRBJ1-1, the V gene TRBV7-2, with a tentative D call TRBD1 (5 bases). The length of the CDR3 is 13 residues. V was clipped by 2 bases and J by 10 bases, with 14 bases between them. Germline CDR1 and CDR2: SGHTA and FQGNSA. CDR3 sequence reads: CASSLQGSFPAFF. The CDR3 DNA reads as TGTGCCAGCAGCTTACAGGGTTCTTTCCCAGCTTTCTTT.

V is TRBV18 and J is TRBJ1-5, with D possibly matching TRBD1 (6 bases). The germline V gene encodes CDR1 KGHSH and CDR2 LQKENI. The CDR3 extends over 18 amino acids. The V end was cut by 4 bases, the J end by 1 base, with 20 bases between. CDR3 in amino acids: CASSLSGQGGGSNQPQHF. The CDR3 nucleotides read TGTGCCAGCTCACTATCGGGACAAGGGGGGGGAAGCAATCAGCCCCAGCATTTT.

The V and J genes are TRBV5-4 and TRBJ2-7; possible D gene TRBD2, 5 bases. The CDR3 is made up of 15 amino acids. The germline CDR1 and CDR2 sequences are SGHNT and YYREEE (reference sequence). The germline V and J ends were trimmed by 3 bases and 0 bases, with 13 bases remaining between them. CDR3 sequence (DNA): TGTGCCAGCAGCTCGGGATTGGGGAACTCCTACGAGCAGTACTTC. This translates into CASSSGLGNSYEQYF.

This clone has a single count. This chain connects TRBV7-3 to TRBJ1-5; D gene ambiguous. Germline CDR1 and CDR2: SGHTA and FQGTGA. CDR3 length equals 13 residues. With 1 base removed from V and 3 bases from J, the gap between germline ends came to 4 bases. CDR3 bases: TGTGCCAGCAGCTTAAACCACAATCAGCCCCAGCATTTT. Translated, it gives CASSLNHNQPQHF. The full variable domain, rest sourced from reference TRBV7-3 and TRBJ1-5, is GAGVSQTPSNKVTEKGKYVELRCDPISGHTALYWYRQSLGQGPEFLIYFQGTGAADDSGLPNDRFFAVRPEGSVSTLKIQRTERGDSAVYLCASSLNHNQPQHFGDGTRLSIL.

The V gene is TRBV11-3, the J gene TRBJ2-3; either TRBD1 or TRBD2 may supply D (6 bases each). V was pared by 0 bases and J by 1 base, with 17 bases between. Germline V gives CDR1 SGHNT, CDR2 YENEEA. The CDR3 totals 18 residues. CDR3 loop: CASSLEGFGGGGTDTQYF. The CDR3 DNA reads as TGTGCCAGCAGCTTAGAGGGTTTCGGGGGCGGGGGCACAGATACGCAGTATTTT.

In regard to this clone: The same CDR3 is also encoded by other DNA sequences in this sample. The genes are TRBV5-6 and TRBJ2-7, with TRBD1 identical over 8 bases. This CDR3 has 14 residues. Germline V lookup: CDR1 SGHDT, CDR2 YYEEEE. V shed 0 bases and J 4 bases; nucleotides not matched to a gene: 3. The CDR3 loop reads CASSLGQGAYEQYF. CDR3 DNA sequence: TGTGCCAGCAGCTTGGGGCAGGGGGCATACGAGCAGTACTTC.

J is TRBJ2-1 and V is TRBV19; TRBD1 matches at 9 bases. The CDR3 totals 14 residues. From germline, CDR1 is LNHDA and CDR2 SQIVND (reference sequence). V shed 7 bases and J 5 bases; nucleotides not matched to a gene: 6. In DNA, the CDR3 is TGTGCCAGTACTACGACAGGGGGGCACAATGAGCAGTTCTTC. Translated: CASTTTGGHNEQFF.

V usage is TRBV7-8 and J usage is TRBJ2-1; 14 nucleotides line up with TRBD2. The CDR3 has 16 residues. Germline CDR1 SGHVS, CDR2 FQNEAQ. Trimming took 4 bases from V and 6 from J; bases not matched to a gene: 5. The CDR3 spells CASSWGLAGVGNEQFF. DNA for the CDR3: TGTGCCAGCAGCTGGGGACTAGCGGGAGTAGGCAATGAGCAGTTCTTC.

The CDR3 here is CASSPGGGTFGNTIYF. The CDR3 region has the DNA TGCGCCAGCAGCCCCGGCGGGGGGACATTTGGAAACACCATATATTTT. J is TRBJ1-3 and V is TRBV5-1, with a tentative D call TRBD1 (6 bases). Germline lookup yields CDR1 SGHRS and CDR2 YFSETQ. V was trimmed by 4 bases and J by 3 bases, leaving 17 bases between them. This CDR3 region has 16 residues.

This chain connects TRBV5-4 to TRBJ2-1, with 8 bases aligning to TRBD2. The CDR3 is made up of 15 amino acids. V lost 3 bases to trimming and J lost 2 bases; unmatched junction nucleotides: 4. Germline values: CDR1 SGHNT, CDR2 YYREEE (reference sequence). As DNA, the CDR3 is TGTGCCAGCAGCTACACTAGCGGCCCCTACAATGAGCAGTTCTTC. Its translation: CASSYTSGPYNEQFF. Drawing the rest from reference TRBV5-4 and TRBJ2-1, the complete variable domain is ETGVTQSPTHLIKTRGQQVTLRCSSQSGHNTVSWYQQALGQGPQFIFQYYREEENGRGNFPPRFSGLQFPNYSSELNVNALELDDSALYLCASSYTSGPYNEQFFGPGTRLTVL.

The rearrangement uses TRBV9 and TRBJ1-5, with TRBD1 matching over 7 bases. Unmatched junction bases numbered 2, after V lost 4 bases and J lost 7 bases. Germline CDR1 SGDLS, CDR2 YYNGEE. This CDR3 has 12 amino acids. In DNA, the CDR3 is TGTGCCAGCAGCCAACAGGGGCAGCCCCAGCATTTT. Protein sequence: CASSQQGQPQHF. Together with reference TRBV9 and TRBJ1-5, the CDR3 gives the full variable domain: DSGVTQTPKHLITATGQRVTLRCSPRSGDLSVYWYQQSLDQGLQFLIQYYNGEERAKGNILERFSAQQFPDLHSELNLSSLELGDSALYFCASSQQGQPQHFGDGTRLSIL.

V usage is TRBV18 and J usage is TRBJ1-4, with D possibly matching TRBD1 (5 bases). Trimming removed 6 bases from V and 2 bases from J, with 10 bases in between. The CDR3 spans 14 residues. CDR1 is KGHSH and CDR2 is LQKENI in the germline V gene. CDR3 protein: CASSPGDTNEKLFF. The CDR3, as DNA: TGTGCCAGCTCCCCGGGGGACACTAATGAAAAACTGTTTTTT.

The chain couples TRBV9 to TRBJ2-3; tentatively, D is TRBD1 (5 bases). The germline V gene has CDR1 SGDLS and CDR2 YYNGEE. The V gene lost 3 bases and the J gene lost 4 bases, with 12 bases spanning the gap. The CDR3 covers 14 residues. In DNA form, the CDR3 reads TGTGCCAGCAGCGATGCCCAAGGGGCAGATACGCAGTATTTT. Its protein product is CASSDAQGADTQYF.

The rearrangement joins TRBV7-2 to TRBJ2-5; 8 positions agree with TRBD1. There are 13 residues in the CDR3. V lost 1 base, J lost 5 bases, and 0 bases stayed unmatched. CDR1 is SGHTA, CDR2 FQGNSA, per germline. The CDR3 DNA reads TGTGCCAGCAGCTTAGGACAGGGGGAGACCCAGTACTTC. It encodes CASSLGQGETQYF.

The chain combines TRBV7-2 with TRBJ2-5; D is perhaps TRBD2 (6 bases). CDR1 and CDR2 from the germline V gene are SGHTA and FQGNSA. The CDR3 covers 15 residues. V shed 4 bases and J shed 1 base, with 13 bases lying between them. Here the CDR3 reads CASSSVRGSQETQYF. The CDR3 DNA sequence: TGTGCCAGCAGCTCCGTCCGGGGGAGCCAAGAGACCCAGTACTTC.

V usage is TRBV27 and J usage is TRBJ2-1; perhaps TRBD2 as D (5 bases). This CDR3 spans 15 amino acids. The germline V gene encodes CDR1 MNHEY and CDR2 SMNVEV (reference sequence). Trimming stripped 6 bases from V and 5 bases from J, with 17 bases between. The CDR3 DNA reads TGTGCCAGCAGCCCGAGGGCTGGGAACCACAATGAGCAGTTCTTC. It encodes CASSPRAGNHNEQFF.

This chain joins TRBV6-4 and TRBJ1-1; no definite D call. Between the trimmed V and J ends, which lost 3 bases and 1 base, there was a span of 9 bases. The CDR3 has 14 amino acids. Germline assignment: CDR1 MRHNA and CDR2 SNTAGT. CDR3 sequence reads: CASSEEPANTEAFF. CDR3 DNA sequence: TGTGCCAGCAGTGAAGAGCCGGCGAACACTGAAGCTTTCTTT.

The chain carries TRBV27 and TRBJ1-2; 7 bases match TRBD1. Germline V lookup: CDR1 MNHEY, CDR2 SMNVEV (reference sequence). The V segment lost 5 bases and the J segment 5 bases; nucleotides outside the gene matches: 8. The CDR3 is made up of 14 amino acids. This CDR3 reads CASSNLQGLYGYTF. The CDR3, as DNA: TGTGCCAGCAGTAACTTACAGGGGCTGTATGGCTACACCTTC.

The chain links TRBV5-6 to TRBJ2-3; a possible D gene is TRBD2 (6 bases). The CDR3 sequence is 15 residues long. V was shortened by 3 bases and J by 0 bases, with 11 bases between the two germline ends. Per the germline V gene, CDR1 is SGHDT and CDR2 is YYEEEE. CDR3 coding DNA: TGTGCCAGCAGCTCCCCGACTAGAAGCACAGATACGCAGTATTTT. It specifies CASSSPTRSTDTQYF.

The chain employs TRBV15 and TRBJ2-7; D ambiguous. V dropped 0 bases and J dropped 4 bases, with 19 bases sitting between them. Looked up from germline, CDR1 is LNHNV and CDR2 is YYDKDF (reference sequence). This CDR3 is built from 17 residues. CDR3 DNA: TGTGCCACCAGCAGAGATAGAAAGGGCACTTCTTATTACGAGCAGTACTTC. Protein: CATSRDRKGTSYYEQYF.

This clone was recorded once. V and J are TRBV7-2 and TRBJ1-3; a possible D gene is TRBD1 (5 bases). Trimming took 4 bases from V and 2 from J, leaving 6 bases between them. CDR1 SGHTA and CDR2 FQGNSA come from the germline V gene. The CDR3 loop spans 13 amino acids. This CDR3 is CASSSGAGNTIYF. The CDR3 DNA is TGTGCCAGCAGCTCGGGGGCTGGAAACACCATATATTTT.

The V gene is TRBV5-1, the J gene TRBJ2-3; D is perhaps TRBD1 (6 bases). The CDR3 extends over 17 amino acids. Per the germline V gene, CDR1 is SGHRS and CDR2 is YFSETQ. Trimming cost V 0 bases and J 3 bases, with 17 bases left between them. CDR3 in amino acids: CASSLAMTGGLTDTQYF. Written as DNA, the CDR3 is TGCGCCAGCAGCTTGGCCATGACAGGAGGTTTGACAGATACGCAGTATTTT. The variable domain in full, with the rest retrieved from reference TRBV5-1 and TRBJ2-3, is KAGVTQTPRYLIKTRGQQVTLSCSPISGHRSVSWYQQTPGQGLQFLFEYFSETQRNKGNFPGRFSGRQFSNSRSEMNVSTLELGDSALYLCASSLAMTGGLTDTQYFGPGTRLTVL.

The chain is built from TRBV19 and TRBJ1-1, with TRBD1 as a possible D gene (5 bases). The V gene lost 2 bases and the J gene lost 6 bases, with 10 bases spanning the gap. Germline assignment: CDR1 LNHDA and CDR2 SQIVND (reference sequence). The CDR3 contains 13 residues. The CDR3 sequence is CASSIRLGAEAFF. The DNA for the CDR3 is TGTGCCAGTAGTATACGTTTAGGGGCTGAAGCTTTCTTT.

The chain employs TRBV6-4 and TRBJ2-3; no reliable D call. Germline-derived CDR1 and CDR2 are MRHNA and SNTAGT. This CDR3 contains 14 residues. V lost 0 bases and J lost 7, with 11 bases in between. CDR3 amino acids: CASSDSDRPNTQYF. In DNA, the CDR3 is TGTGCCAGCAGTGACTCGGACCGTCCAAATACGCAGTATTTT.

The chain combines TRBV5-1 with TRBJ2-1; the D gene is possibly TRBD2 (6 bases). Looked up from germline, CDR1 is SGHRS and CDR2 is YFSETQ. V was shortened by 4 bases and J by 0 bases, with 14 bases between the two germline ends. CDR3 length: 16 residues. The CDR3 bases are TGCGCCAGCAGCAGAGCGGGTCTGAGCTCCTACAATGAGCAGTTCTTC. It specifies CASSRAGLSSYNEQFF.

The chain recombines TRBV6-5 with TRBJ2-2; a weak D match, TRBD1 (5 bases). The CDR3 consists of 12 residues. The germline gives CDR1 MNHEY, CDR2 SVGAGI. V lost 6 bases, J lost 4 bases, and 6 bases lay in between. CDR3 DNA: TGTGCCAGCAGGGACACCACCGGGGAGCTGTTTTTT. Translated: CASRDTTGELFF.

This chain links TRBV21-1 with TRBJ1-2; the D call TRBD1 from the table was never checked on the DNA. TRBV21-1 is noted as a pseudogene. CDR3 length: 17 amino acids. The DNA for the CDR3 is TGTGCCAGCAGCATACCCGGGACAGGGGGCAGGTACTATGGCTACACCTTC. Its translation: CASSIPGTGGRYYGYTF.

V is TRBV11-2 and J is TRBJ2-7; D is uncertain. Trimming cost V 5 bases and J 5 bases, with 10 bases left between them. CDR3 size: 12 residues. CDR1 and CDR2 (germline): SGHAT, FQNNGV. CDR3 amino acids: CASSPSLNEQYF. Here the CDR3 DNA reads TGTGCCAGCAGCCCTAGTCTCAACGAGCAGTACTTC.